These T cell receptor beta chains were read from a single sample in a study of blood T cells in healthy people across ages. TCRdb ran MiXCR on the 5' RACE reads and lists one entry per CDR3 protein. This table holds about 1.6 million distinct CDR3 sequences, roughly 32% found once. The sample taken for sequencing was blood. These receptor sequences come from a woman between 25 and 40 years old in good health. The CDR3 runs from the conserved cysteine through the conserved F or W. The D gene is left open where the match is weak. Part of the rows lack a size; the others show once, few, many or a class for expanded clones.

clone size | J gene | V gene | D gene | CDR3 DNA | CDR3 protein
few | TRBJ1-5 | TRBV20-1 | - | TGCAGTGCTAGCTTGCATCAGTCCCAGCATTTT | CSASLHQSQHF
- | TRBJ2-3 | TRBV5-1 | - | TGCGCCAGCAGCTTAGACGGCCAGGCCACAGATACGCAGTATTTT | CASSLDGQATDTQYF
- | TRBJ1-1 | TRBV3-1 | - | TGTGCCAGCAGCCCCGGGGGGGCCCGGAGGACTGAAGCTTTCTTT | CASSPGGARRTEAFF
few | TRBJ2-7 | TRBV10-3 | - | TGTGCCATCAGTGAGAACGGGGCGGACGAGCAGTACTTC | CAISENGADEQYF
few | TRBJ2-1 | TRBV5-1 | - | TGCGCCAGCAGCTTGGGCCGGGGCTCCAATGAGCAGTTCTTC | CASSLGRGSNEQFF
- | TRBJ1-5 | TRBV12-3/TRBV12-4 | - | TGTGCCAGCAGTTCTTTCCCCCGGGACATCTTTTATAGCAATCAGCCCCAGCATTTT | CASSSFPRDIFYSNQPQHF
few | TRBJ2-7 | TRBV12-3/TRBV12-4 | TRBD1 | TGTGCCAGCCAACAGGGGGTCCACGAGCAGTACTTC | CASQQGVHEQYF
many | TRBJ2-5 | TRBV10-3 | - | TGTGCCATCAGTGAGTACGCCGGAGAGACCCAGTACTTC | CAISEYAGETQYF
few | TRBJ1-5 | TRBV6-2/TRBV6-3 | - | TGTGCCAGCATACAAAATGCAGGGCATCAGCCCCAGCATTTT | CASIQNAGHQPQHF
- | TRBJ2-3 | TRBV20-1 | TRBD2 | TGCAGTGCTGGTTCCGTCAGAGCGGGAGGCCGGAACACAGATACGCAGTATTTT | CSAGSVRAGGRNTDTQYF
- | TRBJ2-7 | TRBV12-3/TRBV12-4 | TRBD2 | TGTGCCAGCAGTTTAGGGACTAGCGGGAGACGGGACTTC | CASSLGTSGRRDF
once | TRBJ2-7 | TRBV4-1 | TRBD1 | TGCGCCAGCAGCCAAGATGTGGGGACAGGGGCAGAGGCCCAGTACTTC | CASSQDVGTGAEAQYF
- | TRBJ1-2 | TRBV5-1 | - | TGCGCCAGCAGTACCGGTGCGCAAGGGGGCTACACCTTC | CASSTGAQGGYTF
- | TRBJ2-3 | TRBV4-2 | - | TGTGCCAGCAGCCAAGAACGCATTGGTCCGGGGCGTTCTAGCGCAGATACGCAGTATTTT | CASSQERIGPGRSSADTQYF
many | TRBJ2-5 | TRBV10-3 | - | TGTGCCATCAGTGATCCGTACCAAGAGACCCAGTACTTC | CAISDPYQETQYF
- | TRBJ1-6 | TRBV12-3/TRBV12-4 | - | TGTGCCAGCAGTTTAGGACAGTTGGCTTCAGGTACCCTCCACTTT | CASSLGQLASGTLHF
- | TRBJ2-3 | TRBV4-2 | TRBD2 | TGTGCCAGCAGCCAAGAAGCGGGGGGGCCAGATACGCAGTATTTT | CASSQEAGGPDTQYF
once | TRBJ2-3 | TRBV18 | - | TGTGCCAGCTCACCAAGCGCCAGCAGAAGTCATACAGATACGCAGTATTTT | CASSPSASRSHTDTQYF
- | TRBJ2-1 | TRBV6-2/TRBV6-3 | TRBD2 | TGTGCCAGCAGTTACGTGCGGGGGGGCCAAAATGAGCAGTTCTTC | CASSYVRGGQNEQFF
few | TRBJ2-1 | TRBV7-2 | TRBD2 | TGTGCCAGCAGCTTAGAGGGAACTAGCGGGGGGCGAGATGAGCAGTTCTTC | CASSLEGTSGGRDEQFF
- | TRBJ2-1 | TRBV18 | - | TGTGCCAGCTCACAAACGGGACATTTAGGGGACAATGAGCAGTTCTTC | CASSQTGHLGDNEQFF
- | TRBJ1-1 | TRBV27 | - | TGTGCCAGCAGTTTAGGGACCGCCCCGAACACTGAAGCTTTCTTT | CASSLGTAPNTEAFF
many | TRBJ2-7 | TRBV6-6 | TRBD1 | TGTGCCAGCAAAGGGGGACAGGGGATCTACGAGCAGTACTTC | CASKGGQGIYEQYF
- | TRBJ2-3 | TRBV9 | TRBD2 | TGTACCAGCAGCGCCGGACTAGCGGGGAACACAGATACGCAGTATTTT | CTSSAGLAGNTDTQYF
many | TRBJ2-7 | TRBV3-1 | - | TGTGCCAGCAGCCGAGCATCCCTAGGTTCCTACGAGCAGTACTTC | CASSRASLGSYEQYF
few | TRBJ1-5 | TRBV27 | - | TGTGCCACCAACCCGGACTGGGCGTTTCCCCAGCATTTT | CATNPDWAFPQHF
- | TRBJ1-1 | TRBV6-5 | TRBD1 | TGTGCCAGCAGTTACTCGACCGGGACAGGGGCCTATGAAGCTTTCTTT | CASSYSTGTGAYEAFF
- | TRBJ2-1 | TRBV18 | TRBD1 | TGTGCCAGCTCACCAACAAGGACAGGGCATGAGCAGTTCTTC | CASSPTRTGHEQFF
few | TRBJ2-3 | TRBV4-2 | TRBD2 | TGTGCCAGCAGCCAAGATTTTGCTAGCGGGATCGAAGATACGCAGTATTTT | CASSQDFASGIEDTQYF
- | TRBJ2-1 | TRBV12-3/TRBV12-4 | TRBD2 | TGTGCCAGCAGACCCGTAGCGGGAGGGCCGGGCAATGAGCAGTTCTTC | CASRPVAGGPGNEQFF
- | TRBJ1-4 | TRBV4-1 | - | TGCGCCAGCAGCCTAAAGGACAACAATGAAAAACTGTTTTTT | CASSLKDNNEKLFF
- | TRBJ2-7 | TRBV7-3 | - | TGTGCCAGCAGCCCCCGTAAGAGAGACTCCTACGAGCAGTACTTC | CASSPRKRDSYEQYF
- | TRBJ2-7 | TRBV4-2 | TRBD1 | TGTGCCAGCAGCCCCGGGACAGAGGGGACGCGGGAGCAGTACTTC | CASSPGTEGTREQYF
many | TRBJ2-4 | TRBV20-1 | - | TGCAGTGCTAGAGAATTAGGGGCGGACATTCAGTACTTC | CSARELGADIQYF
few | TRBJ2-7 | TRBV2 | - | TGTGCCAGCACGACAGGACAGTATGGAAATAACCTCTCCTACGAGCAGTACTTC | CASTTGQYGNNLSYEQYF
- | TRBJ2-1 | TRBV5-4 | - | TGTGCCAGCAGCTCTGGTCCTCTCCAGGGCTATGAGCAGTTCTTC | CASSSGPLQGYEQFF
many | TRBJ2-7 | TRBV27 | - | TGTGCCAGCAGGCCTATCCTAGGGGTGTCCTACGAGCAGTACTTC | CASRPILGVSYEQYF